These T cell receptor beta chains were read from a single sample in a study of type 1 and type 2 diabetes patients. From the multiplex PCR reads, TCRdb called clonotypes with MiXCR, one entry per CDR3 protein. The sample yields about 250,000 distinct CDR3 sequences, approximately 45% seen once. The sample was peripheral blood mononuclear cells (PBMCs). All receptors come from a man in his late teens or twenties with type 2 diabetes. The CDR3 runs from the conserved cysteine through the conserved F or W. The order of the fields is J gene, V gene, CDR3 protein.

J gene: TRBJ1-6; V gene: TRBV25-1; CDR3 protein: CASRIGGGNSPLHF
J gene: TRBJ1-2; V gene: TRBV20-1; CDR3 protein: CSARGTGRDYGYTF
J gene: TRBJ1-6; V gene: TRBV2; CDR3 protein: CASSERLSNSPLHF
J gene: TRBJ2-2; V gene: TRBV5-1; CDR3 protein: CASSFQAGSTGELFF
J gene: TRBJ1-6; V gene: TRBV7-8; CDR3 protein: CASSQTRSESALHF
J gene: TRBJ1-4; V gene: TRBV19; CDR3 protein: CASNTGTGNEKLFF
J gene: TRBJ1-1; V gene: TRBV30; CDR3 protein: CAWSVGTEAFF
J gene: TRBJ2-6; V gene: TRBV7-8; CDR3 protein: CASSLQGVSGANVLTF
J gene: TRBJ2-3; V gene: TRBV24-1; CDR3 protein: CATSTRLAGGSTDTQYF
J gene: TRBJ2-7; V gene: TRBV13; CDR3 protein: CATTSSSGSSYEQYF
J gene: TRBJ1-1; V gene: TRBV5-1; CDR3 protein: CASSSGMGTEAFF
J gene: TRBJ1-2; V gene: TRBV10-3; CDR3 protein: CASSQGSRGYGYTF
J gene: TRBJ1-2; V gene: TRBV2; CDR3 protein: CASTESAGYTF
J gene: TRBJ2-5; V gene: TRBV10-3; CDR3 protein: CAISSVIETQYF
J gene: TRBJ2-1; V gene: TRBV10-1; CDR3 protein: CASSEGEDEQFF
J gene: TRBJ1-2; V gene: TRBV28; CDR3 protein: CASSFLGGGYTF
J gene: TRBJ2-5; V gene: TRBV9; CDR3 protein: CASSRQRSQETQYF
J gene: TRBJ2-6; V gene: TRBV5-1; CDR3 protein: CASSSGGDPRSSGANVLTF
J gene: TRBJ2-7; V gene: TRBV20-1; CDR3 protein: CSAGYKYEQYF
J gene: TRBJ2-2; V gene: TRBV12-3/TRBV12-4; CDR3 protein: CASKARGMDTGELFF
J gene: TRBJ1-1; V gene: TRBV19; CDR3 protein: CASGFGAKAFF
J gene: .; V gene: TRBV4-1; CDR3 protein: CASSQAMRGHNEQFF
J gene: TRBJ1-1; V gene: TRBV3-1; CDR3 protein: CASSQDTRNTEAFF
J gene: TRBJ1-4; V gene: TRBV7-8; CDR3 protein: CASSSGAVMKKLFF
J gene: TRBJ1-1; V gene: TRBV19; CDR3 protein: CATLRDRMNTEAFF
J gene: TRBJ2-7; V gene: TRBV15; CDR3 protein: CATSRDLESSALYEQYF
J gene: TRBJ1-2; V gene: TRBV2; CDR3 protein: CASSRTGKPDYGYTF
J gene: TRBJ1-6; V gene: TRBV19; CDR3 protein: CASSQVGQTSYNSPLHF
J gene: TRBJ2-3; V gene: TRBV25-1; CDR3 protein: CASSRTSGHSTDTQYF
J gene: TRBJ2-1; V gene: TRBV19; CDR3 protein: CASSLFAGSLSNEQFF
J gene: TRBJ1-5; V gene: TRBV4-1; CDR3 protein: CASSQGQGAEWNQPQHF
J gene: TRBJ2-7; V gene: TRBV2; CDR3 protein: CASSYGGATNYEQYF
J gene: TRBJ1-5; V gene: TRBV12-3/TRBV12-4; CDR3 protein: CASSLPGQGNQPQHF
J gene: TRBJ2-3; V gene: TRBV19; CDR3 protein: CASSMLAGAWDTQYF
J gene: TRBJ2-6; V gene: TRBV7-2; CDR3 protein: CASSPRTGGSSGANVLTF
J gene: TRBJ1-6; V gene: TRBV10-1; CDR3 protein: CASSDVGNSPLHF
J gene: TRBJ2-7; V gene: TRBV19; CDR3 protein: CASSMASATSSFDEQYF